Following are 14 T cell receptor beta chains from one sample sequenced in a study of blood T cell repertoires in COVID-19. Clones were read by immunoSEQ multiplex PCR, and TCRdb kept only the in-frame ones, dropping some. The top ten clones hold around 5.8% of a sample with fewer than 110,000 clones, 85% to 95% of them seen once. Sequenced: peripheral blood. The receptors originated from a man between 45 and 60 years old with active COVID-19.

V is TRBV9 and J is TRBJ2-3, with 12 bases matching TRBD2. The CDR3 is 16 amino acids. Looked up from germline, CDR1 is SGDLS and CDR2 is YYNGEE. Trimming took 3 bases from V and 5 from J; bases not matched to a gene: 7. The CDR3 coding sequence is TGTGCCAGCAGCGGGCTAGCGGGAGGGCCACGAGATACGCAGTATTTT. It encodes CASSGLAGGPRDTQYF.

The chain recombines TRBV20-1 with TRBJ2-1, with 7 nucleotides matching TRBD2. Trimming took 3 bases from V and 9 from J; bases not matched to a gene: 11. CDR3 length: 14 amino acids. Germline V CDR1 and CDR2: DFQATT, SNEGSKA (reference sequence). Here the CDR3 reads CSASWLADVSEQFF. CDR3 DNA: TGCAGTGCTAGTTGGCTAGCGGACGTGTCTGAGCAGTTCTTC.

This chain connects TRBV20-1 to TRBJ2-6, with TRBD2 matching over 7 bases. Trimming cost V 3 bases and J 0 bases; bases outside gene matches: 11. From germline, CDR1 is DFQATT and CDR2 SNEGSKA (reference sequence). There are 18 residues in the CDR3. Written as DNA, the CDR3 is TGCAGTGCTAGTGTTGTTACTAGCGTGAGCTCTGGGGCCAACGTCCTGACTTTC. It translates to CSASVVTSVSSGANVLTF.

This clone was observed a single time. The chain has TRBV30 and TRBJ1-4, with TRBD1 identical over 9 bases. The CDR3 has 16 amino acids. The germline V gene encodes CDR1 GTSNPN and CDR2 SVGIG (reference sequence). The ends lost 8 bases at V and 8 bases at J; junction bases unmatched: 18. The CDR3 loop is CAAPGTGILRSEKLFF. DNA of the CDR3: TGTGCCGCCCCGGGGACAGGGATATTGAGGAGCGAAAAACTGTTTTTT.

This sequence joins TRBV9 and TRBJ2-3, with a possible D match to TRBD2 (7 bases). Germline V CDR1 and CDR2: SGDLS, YYNGEE. Trimming removed 3 bases at V and 2 bases at J, with 16 bases between. The CDR3 is 16 amino acids. CDR3 amino acids: CASSERGGGDTDTQYF. The CDR3 DNA sequence: TGTGCCAGCAGCGAAAGAGGGGGGGGAGACACAGATACGCAGTATTTT.

This chain connects TRBV19 to TRBJ2-6; 9 bases line up with TRBD1. V dropped 5 bases and J dropped 5; count of bases not matched to a gene: 10. Looked up from germline, CDR1 is LNHDA and CDR2 is SQIVND (reference sequence). The CDR3 has 17 residues. CDR3 coding DNA: TGTGCCAGTAGTGTCCTCCGGGACAGGGTGCGGGCCAACGTCCTGACTTTC. Its protein is CASSVLRDRVRANVLTF.

The chain employs TRBV5-1 and TRBJ2-1, with D possibly matching TRBD1 (6 bases). CDR1 SGHRS and CDR2 YFSETQ come from the germline V gene. Trimming took 5 bases from V and 8 from J, leaving 14 bases between them. The CDR3 has 13 amino acids. CDR3 DNA sequence: TGCGCCAGCAGACAGGGTCTGAGCGATGAGCAGTTCTTC. Translated, it gives CASRQGLSDEQFF.

V usage is TRBV7-3 and J usage is TRBJ2-1, with 8 bases matching TRBD2. CDR3 size: 15 residues. Trimming cost V 5 bases and J 5 bases; bases outside gene matches: 8. Germline V gives CDR1 SGHTA, CDR2 FQGTGA. The CDR3 sequence is CASSPIAGSHNEQFF. In DNA form, the CDR3 reads TGTGCCAGCAGCCCTATAGCGGGGTCCCACAATGAGCAGTTCTTC.

The chain has TRBV27 and TRBJ2-1; TRBD1 matches at 8 bases. Per the germline V gene, CDR1 is MNHEY and CDR2 is SMNVEV (reference sequence). The CDR3 has 15 residues. J gave up 4 bases and V 3 bases, and 5 bases lay outside the gene matches. Here the CDR3 DNA reads TGTGCCAGCAGTTTGGCAGGGGGCCTGTACAATGAGCAGTTCTTC. Protein: CASSLAGGLYNEQFF.

This sequence joins TRBV28 and TRBJ2-7, with 9 bases fitting TRBD2. CDR3 size: 15 residues. Germline V gene lookup returns CDR1 MDHEN and CDR2 SYDVKM. Trimming removed 3 bases from V and 3 bases from J; junction bases left unmatched: 6. The CDR3 sequence is CASSFPWRGGYEQYF. CDR3 DNA: TGTGCCAGCAGTTTTCCTTGGCGGGGGGGCTACGAGCAGTACTTC.

The sample holds a few counts of this clone. The J gene is TRBJ1-6, the V gene TRBV18, with 7 bases lining up with TRBD1. This CDR3 is 15 amino acids long. V shed 0 bases and J 9 bases; nucleotides not matched to a gene: 5. Germline values: CDR1 KGHSH, CDR2 LQKENI. The CDR3 region has the DNA TGTGCCAGCTCACCACCCACAGGGGACGTTTCACCCCTCCACTTT. It yields the protein CASSPPTGDVSPLHF. Based on the CDR3 plus reference TRBV18 and TRBJ1-6, the full variable domain is NAGVMQNPRHLVRRRGQEARLRCSPMKGHSHVYWYRQLPEEGLKFMVYLQKENIIDESGMPKERFSAEFPKEGPSILRIQQVVRGDSAAYFCASSPPTGDVSPLHFGNGTRLTVT.

This chain links TRBV10-2 with TRBJ1-2; D unresolved. V lost 3 bases, J lost 10 bases, and 18 bases lay in between. The CDR3 runs to 14 residues. Germline V gene data show CDR1 as WSHSY and CDR2 as SAAADI. The CDR3: CASSDSTGRRDYTF. As DNA, the CDR3 is TGCGCCAGCAGTGACTCAACCGGGAGACGGGACTACACCTTC.

The chain has TRBV4-1 and TRBJ2-2; perhaps TRBD2 as D (6 bases). Per germline, CDR1 MGHRA and CDR2 YSYEKL. Between the trimmed V and J ends, which lost 1 base and 6 bases, there was a span of 18 bases. The CDR3 runs to 17 residues. The CDR3 nucleotides read TGCGCCAGCAGCCAAGGTCTTAGGAGGGCCTGGGCCGGGGAGCTGTTTTTT. Amino acids: CASSQGLRRAWAGELFF.

This clone was detected once. This chain connects TRBV7-8 to TRBJ2-3; 11 bases line up with TRBD2. The CDR3 has 16 residues. V dropped 7 bases and J dropped 5; count of bases not matched to a gene: 11. The germline gives CDR1 SGHVS, CDR2 FQNEAQ. The CDR3 loop reads CASKSNLAGGLDTQYF. The CDR3 nucleotides read TGTGCCAGCAAATCCAATTTAGCGGGAGGGTTAGATACGCAGTATTTT.